The rows below give T cell receptor beta chains drawn from one sample of a study of T cell responses to AZD1222 COVID-19 vaccine. Measured with immunoSEQ multiplex PCR; TCRdb has only the in-frame clones, and not every one. Here the sample spans approximately 170,000 clones, 85% to 95% being singletons. This material consisted of peripheral blood, taken 28 days after the second AZD1222 dose. The receptors here all came from an adult who received the AZD1222 COVID-19 vaccine. The CDR3 runs from the conserved cysteine through the conserved F or W. A D gene is named only where the DNA matches it firmly. The size of a clone is reported for some rows only, either as once, few or many, or as a class for expanded clones.

d_call clone_size j_call v_call cdr3_aa cdr3_nt
. . TRBJ1-1 TRBV10-3 CAISRTLDTEAFF TGTGCCATCAGTAGGACGTTGGACACTGAAGCTTTCTTT
TRBD1 . TRBJ2-1 TRBV5-1 CASSSGQGGNEQFF TGCGCCAGCAGCTCCGGACAGGGGGGTAATGAGCAGTTCTTC
. . TRBJ2-1 TRBV19 CASSIRGNEQFF TGTGCCAGTAGTATACGGGGAAATGAGCAGTTCTTC
. . TRBJ1-2 TRBV28 CASSRGRVVYGYTF TGTGCCAGCAGTCGGGGCAGAGTTGTCTATGGCTACACCTTC
TRBD2 . TRBJ2-7 TRBV5-4 CASSPELWSSGRSEQYF TGTGCCAGCAGCCCGGAATTGTGGTCTAGCGGGAGAAGCGAGCAGTACTTC
TRBD2 . TRBJ2-3 TRBV5-1 CASSLVSSGLDTQYF TGCGCCAGCAGCTTGGTGTCTAGCGGCTTAGATACGCAGTATTTT
. . TRBJ2-1 TRBV2 CASSRSGSAEQFF TGTGCCAGCTCCCGTAGTGGGAGCGCTGAGCAGTTCTTC
TRBD2 once TRBJ2-7 TRBV3-1/TRBV3-2 CASSQDPSGGRGYEQYF TGTGCCAGCAGCCAAGATCCCTCGGGCGGGAGAGGCTACGAGCAGTACTTC
TRBD1 . TRBJ1-2 TRBV5-1 CASSLTIQGRDGYTF TGCGCCAGCAGCTTGACCATACAGGGGAGGGATGGCTACACCTTC
TRBD1 . TRBJ2-3 TRBV5-1 CASSPGTGEGLSHRYF TGCGCCAGCAGCCCGGGGACAGGGGAAGGACTCTCCCATAGGTATTTT
. . TRBJ1-3 TRBV4-3 CASSQDLGDRTRGNTIYF TGCGCCAGCAGCCAAGATTTAGGTGACAGAACCCGGGGAAACACCATATATTTT
. . TRBJ1-1 TRBV6-1 CASSETGYGTEAFF TGTGCCAGCAGTGAAACAGGGTACGGCACTGAAGCTTTCTTT
TRBD2 . TRBJ2-3 TRBV4-2 CASSQTAIGGLAADTQYF TGTGCCAGCAGCCAGACTGCTATTGGGGGACTAGCCGCAGATACGCAGTATTTT
. . TRBJ2-1 TRBV28 CASPPGLVADEQFF TGTGCCAGCCCTCCCGGCCTAGTGGCAGATGAGCAGTTCTTC
TRBD1 . TRBJ2-3 TRBV24-1 CATSERELDRESDTQYF TGTGCCACCAGTGAAAGGGAGCTCGACAGGGAGTCAGATACGCAGTATTTT
TRBD1 . TRBJ1-4 TRBV30 CAWMGTGNEKLFF TGTGCCTGGATGGGGACAGGGAACGAAAAACTGTTTTTT
TRBD2 . TRBJ2-1 TRBV3-1/TRBV3-2 CASSQRRTSGSYNEQFF TGTGCCAGCAGCCAACGACGGACTAGCGGGAGTTATAATGAGCAGTTCTTC
. once TRBJ2-6 TRBV6-5 CASPYGDRANVLTF TGTGCCAGCCCCTACGGAGACAGGGCCAACGTCCTGACTTTC
TRBD1 . TRBJ1-2 TRBV4-1 CASRQWTGANYGYTF TGCGCCAGCAGGCAATGGACAGGAGCTAACTATGGCTACACCTTC
. . TRBJ1-3 TRBV4-3 CASSQDRSSGNTIYF TGCGCCAGCAGCCAAGACAGGAGCTCTGGAAACACCATATATTTT
TRBD1 . TRBJ1-6 TRBV6-2/TRBV6-3 CASSYRDRGNSPLHF TGTGCCAGCAGTTACCGGGACAGGGGTAATTCACCCCTCCACTTT
. . TRBJ1-3 TRBV3-1/TRBV3-2 CASSQDQTSGNTIYF TGTGCCAGCAGCCAAGATCAGACCTCTGGAAACACCATATATTTT
TRBD1 . TRBJ2-3 TRBV27 CASSSFGQGPPGYF TGTGCCAGCAGTTCCTTCGGACAGGGCCCCCCAGGGTATTTT
TRBD1 . TRBJ2-3 TRBV5-1 CASSLQGSVGTDTQYF TGCGCCAGCAGCCTACAGGGGTCGGTTGGCACAGATACGCAGTATTTT
TRBD1 . TRBJ1-6 TRBV4-1 CASSQDQGVNSPLHF TGCGCCAGCAGCCAAGATCAGGGGGTTAATTCACCCCTCCACTTT
. . TRBJ1-5 TRBV9 CASSRGGGSNQPQHF TGTGCCAGCAGCAGGGGGGGAGGGAGCAATCAGCCCCAGCATTTT
. . TRBJ2-2 TRBV30 CAWSEFGGVSTGELFF TGTGCCTGGAGTGAGTTTGGTGGGGTTTCCACCGGGGAGCTGTTTTTT
. . TRBJ2-3 TRBV5-1 CASSSAGPLTDTQYF TGCGCCAGCAGCTCGGCGGGACCCCTCACAGATACGCAGTATTTT
. . TRBJ2-5 TRBV6-2/TRBV6-3 CASSYSGARGETQYF TGTGCCAGCAGTTACTCAGGGGCAAGGGGAGAGACCCAGTACTTC
. . TRBJ1-2 TRBV3-1/TRBV3-2 CASSQESNYGYTF TGTGCCAGCAGCCAAGAAAGTAACTATGGCTACACCTTC
. once TRBJ2-1 TRBV7-9 CASSPPFRLGSRNEQFF TGTGCCAGCAGCCCTCCCTTTAGGTTGGGAAGCCGCAATGAGCAGTTCTTC
. . TRBJ2-5 TRBV15 CATSTQKGDIQETQYF TGTGCCACCAGCACCCAGAAAGGGGACATCCAAGAGACCCAGTACTTC
TRBD1 . TRBJ1-2 TRBV6-5 CASSYPGRGDYGYTF TGTGCCAGCAGTTACCCAGGCAGGGGGGATTATGGCTACACCTTC
. . TRBJ2-7 TRBV30 CAYQTGSHLHEQYF TGTGCCTACCAAACCGGGTCCCATCTACACGAGCAGTACTTC
. . TRBJ1-2 TRBV29-1 CSVEGRAQGGYTF TGCAGCGTTGAGGGCAGGGCCCAGGGCGGCTACACCTTC
TRBD2 . TRBJ2-1 TRBV11-3 CASSLDSLAGNEQFF TGTGCCAGCAGCTTAGACTCACTAGCGGGCAATGAGCAGTTCTTC
. . TRBJ2-1 TRBV5-6 CASSFWTRNEQFF TGTGCCAGCAGCTTCTGGACAAGAAATGAGCAGTTCTTC
TRBD1 . TRBJ1-2 TRBV30 CAWSITGTGADGYTF TGTGCCTGGAGTATTACCGGGACAGGGGCGGATGGCTACACCTTC
. . TRBJ2-3 TRBV5-4 CASSLDPAREFGTDTQYF TGTGCCAGCAGCTTGGACCCGGCCCGGGAGTTCGGCACAGATACGCAGTATTTT
. once TRBJ2-7 TRBV29-1 CSVEDFPSYEQYF TGCAGCGTTGAGGACTTCCCCTCTTACGAGCAGTACTTC
. . TRBJ2-5 TRBV6-2/TRBV6-3 CASSYSWAGETQYF TGTGCCAGCAGTTACTCGTGGGCGGGTGAGACCCAGTACTTC
TRBD2 . TRBJ2-7 TRBV3-1/TRBV3-2 CASRLAGAGEQYF TGTGCCAGCAGACTAGCGGGAGCGGGCGAGCAGTACTTC